This T cell receptor beta chain came from a study of OX40 agonist ivuxolimab in advanced cancers. A remark on this clone: What it recognizes is unknown.

Study-wide findings and caveats: More expanded clones were found, on average, in CD8+ than in CD4+ T cells.

Profiling relied on immunoSEQ multiplex PCR, and the TCRdb table lists in-frame clones only, not all of them. The sample comprises fewer than 70,000 clones, approximately 87% of which are singletons, and 2.5% to 3.5% rests with the top ten. V was pared by 6 bases and J by 3 bases, with 11 bases of the junction left unmatched. Germline V lookup: CDR1 MDHEN, CDR2 SYDVKM. The CDR3 totals 17 residues. The sequence came from an adult with an advanced solid tumor such as melanoma, head and neck, liver or kidney cancer. Sample: CD4+ or CD8+ T cells sorted from blood, taken in a trial of the OX40 agonist ivuxolimab. The V call is TRBV28, the J call TRBJ1-2, with 12 nucleotides matching TRBD1. DNA of the CDR3: TGTGCCAGCAGCGTAGTACCCGGGACAGGGGGCGACTATGGCTACACCTTC. It yields the protein CASSVVPGTGGDYGYTF.